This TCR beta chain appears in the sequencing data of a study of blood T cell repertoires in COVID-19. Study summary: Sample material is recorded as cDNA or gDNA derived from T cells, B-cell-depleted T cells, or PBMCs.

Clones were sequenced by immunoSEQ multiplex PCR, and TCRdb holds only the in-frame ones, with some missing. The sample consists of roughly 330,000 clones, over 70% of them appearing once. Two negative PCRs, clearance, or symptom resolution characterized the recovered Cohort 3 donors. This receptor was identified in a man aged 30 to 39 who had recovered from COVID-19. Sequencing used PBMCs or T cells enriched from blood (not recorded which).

CDR3 in amino acids: CASRQGYGLFF. The CDR3 coding sequence is TGTGCCAGCAGACAGGGATATGGACTGTTTTTT. This rearrangement joins TRBV28 to TRBJ1-4, with D maybe TRBD1 (6 bases). CDR3 length: 11 amino acids. V was shortened by 6 bases and J by 13 bases, with 12 bases between the two germline ends. CDR1 is MDHEN and CDR2 is SYDVKM in the germline V gene. Filled out from reference TRBV28 and TRBJ1-4, the complete variable domain reads DVKVTQSSRYLVKRTGEKVFLECVQDMDHENMFWYRQDPGLGLRLIYFSYDVKMKEKGDIPEGYSVSREKKERFSLILESASTNQTSMYLCASRQGYGLFFGSGTQLSVL.